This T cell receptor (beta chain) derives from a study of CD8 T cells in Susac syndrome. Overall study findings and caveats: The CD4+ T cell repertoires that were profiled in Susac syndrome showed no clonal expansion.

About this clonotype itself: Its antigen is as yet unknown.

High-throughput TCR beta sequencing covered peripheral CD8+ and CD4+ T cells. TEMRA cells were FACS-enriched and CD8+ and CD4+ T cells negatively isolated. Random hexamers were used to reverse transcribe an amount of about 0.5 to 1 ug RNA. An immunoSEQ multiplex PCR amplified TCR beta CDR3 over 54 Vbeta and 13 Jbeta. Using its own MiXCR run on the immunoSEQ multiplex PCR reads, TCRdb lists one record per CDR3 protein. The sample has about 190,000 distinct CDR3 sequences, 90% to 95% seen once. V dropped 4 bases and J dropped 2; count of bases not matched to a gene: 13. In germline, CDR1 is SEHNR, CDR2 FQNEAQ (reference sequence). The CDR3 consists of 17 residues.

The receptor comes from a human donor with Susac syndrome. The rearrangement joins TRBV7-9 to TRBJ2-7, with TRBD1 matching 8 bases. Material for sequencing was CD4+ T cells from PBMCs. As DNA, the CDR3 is TGTGCCAGCAGCTACGAACCTACACGGGACAGGACCTACGAGCAGTACTTC. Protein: CASSYEPTRDRTYEQYF.